This T cell receptor (beta chain) was sequenced during a study of T cell responses to AZD1222 COVID-19 vaccine. The CDR3 is 12 amino acids. Trimming shortened V by 5 bases and J by 9 bases, and 11 bases separated the two germline ends. Germline values: CDR1 SGHTA, CDR2 FQGNSA. Assay: immunoSEQ multiplex PCR; the TCRdb copy retains only in-frame clones and omits some. The profile shows over 150,000 clones, about 90% of them singletons. Notes on the study in general: Unmutated variant regions are reportedly the target of nearly half of TCRs that are spike-specific. Two AZD1222 administrations were followed by greater Spike-specific TCR breadth and depth.

A word on this clone: What it binds is not known.

The rearrangement uses TRBV7-2 and TRBJ2-1; D is possibly TRBD1 (6 bases). This clonotype originated in an adult in good health. The specimen was peripheral blood, collected on day 0 of MenACWY control vaccination. CDR3 in DNA: TGTGCCAGCAGCCAACAGGGTTTTGAGCAGTTCTTC. Protein product: CASSQQGFEQFF. Based on the CDR3 plus reference TRBV7-2 and TRBJ2-1, the full variable domain is GAGVSQSPSNKVTEKGKDVELRCDPISGHTALYWYRQSLGQGLEFLIYFQGNSAPDKSGLPSDRFSAERTGGSVSTLTIQRTQQEDSAVYLCASSQQGFEQFFGPGTRLTVL.